Shown below are 18 T cell receptor beta chains from a single sample sequenced in a study of T cells in narcolepsy. Measured with immunoSEQ multiplex PCR; TCRdb has only the in-frame clones, and not every one. Among tens of thousands of clones listed, more than 70% were seen once. The sequencing input was memory (CD45RA-) CD4+ T cells from blood. The receptors were gathered from a human donor in good health.

The chain couples TRBV6-5 to TRBJ2-5; D perhaps matches TRBD2 (5 bases). This CDR3 region has 15 residues. The germline gives CDR1 MNHEY, CDR2 SVGAGI. V was trimmed by 2 bases and J by 5 bases, leaving 15 bases between them. The CDR3 protein is CASSYLQAGGETQYF. CDR3 in DNA: TGTGCCAGCAGTTACCTCCAGGCGGGCGGTGAGACCCAGTACTTC.

This chain links TRBV30 with TRBJ2-2, with 7 bases matching TRBD2. With V trimmed by 8 bases and J by 2 bases, 11 bases remained unmatched. Germline-derived CDR1 and CDR2 are GTSNPN and SVGIG (reference sequence). This CDR3 has 15 amino acids. In DNA, the CDR3 is TGTGCCCACACCTCCTGGGGGGGTAACACCGGGGAGCTGTTTTTT. Residues: CAHTSWGGNTGELFF.

A few counts support this clone. This chain uses TRBV6-4 with TRBJ2-1; TRBD2 matches at 10 bases. Germline CDR1 MRHNA, CDR2 SNTAGT. V lost 6 bases to trimming and J lost 3 bases; unmatched junction nucleotides: 2. The CDR3 has 14 residues. CDR3 bases: TGTGCCAGCAGGCCTAGCGGGGGCTACAATGAGCAGTTCTTC. Residues: CASRPSGGYNEQFF.

This chain joins TRBV19 and TRBJ2-5, with 14 bases identical to TRBD2. The V segment lost 5 bases and the J segment 3 bases; nucleotides outside the gene matches: 8. The CDR3 covers 17 residues. CDR1 is LNHDA and CDR2 is SQIVND in the germline V gene (reference sequence). CDR3 loop: CASSLRPGLAGEETQYF. The CDR3, as DNA: TGTGCCAGTAGTTTGAGACCGGGACTAGCGGGAGAAGAGACCCAGTACTTC.

This clone was detected only once. The chain uses TRBV7-6 and TRBJ2-7; possibly TRBD2 for D (5 bases). CDR1 and CDR2 from the germline V gene are SGHVS and FNYEAQ. Trimming removed 2 bases from V and 5 bases from J, with 10 bases in between. This CDR3 has 13 residues. CDR3 protein: CASSLSSLHEQYF. DNA of the CDR3: TGTGCCAGCAGCTTATCTAGCCTCCACGAGCAGTACTTC.

This clone appeared a few times. The chain recombines TRBV6-5 with TRBJ2-5; tentative D call: TRBD2 (5 bases). The CDR3 extends over 13 amino acids. The V end was cut by 2 bases, the J end by 4 bases, with 8 bases between. The germline V gene has CDR1 MNHEY and CDR2 SVGAGI. In DNA, the CDR3 is TGTGCCAGCAGTTACCGGGCGGGAGAGACCCAGTACTTC. Encoded protein: CASSYRAGETQYF.

This rearrangement joins TRBV20-1 to TRBJ2-7, with a weak D call TRBD1 (6 bases). This CDR3 is 11 amino acids long. Germline CDR1 DFQATT, CDR2 SNEGSKA (reference sequence). V lost 6 bases to trimming and J lost 6 bases, with 12 bases between them. The CDR3 sequence is CSAPQGTEQYF. Written as DNA, the CDR3 is TGCAGTGCGCCACAGGGAACCGAGCAGTACTTC.

The J gene is TRBJ2-2, the V gene TRBV5-1; D not certain. Germline values: CDR1 SGHRS, CDR2 YFSETQ. This CDR3 comprises 15 residues. V was trimmed by 0 bases and J by 1 base, leaving 7 bases between them. CDR3 in DNA: TGCGCCAGCAGCTTGGCCCTGGAGAACACCGGGGAGCTGTTTTTT. Its translation: CASSLALENTGELFF.

The J gene is TRBJ1-5, the V gene TRBV7-2; no reliable D call. From germline, CDR1 is SGHTA and CDR2 FQGNSA. This CDR3 has 15 residues. Trimming cost V 5 bases and J 0 bases, with 11 bases left between them. CDR3 nucleotides: TGTGCCAGCAGCCCCGGAGGGAGTAGCAATCAGCCCCAGCATTTT. Its protein is CASSPGGSSNQPQHF.

The chain combines TRBV10-1 with TRBJ2-3; D uncertain. Germline CDR1 and CDR2: WNHNN and SYGVQD (reference sequence). V was pared by 4 bases and J by 4 bases, with 6 bases between. The CDR3 spans 12 residues. The CDR3 DNA follows: TGCGCCAGCAGTGCTAGAGCAGATACGCAGTATTTT. Encoded protein: CASSARADTQYF.

The chain employs TRBV6-1 and TRBJ2-2; D gene unclear. Germline assignment: CDR1 MNHNS and CDR2 SASEGT. V was clipped by 2 bases and J by 7 bases, with 5 bases between them. The CDR3 has 12 residues. The CDR3 spells CASSEPHGELFF. The CDR3 DNA follows: TGTGCCAGCAGTGAACCACACGGGGAGCTGTTTTTT.

V gene TRBV13 combines with J gene TRBJ2-1; 9 bases are shared with TRBD1. V was pared by 4 bases and J by 5 bases, with 12 bases of the junction left unmatched. The CDR3 spans 17 residues. Germline V gives CDR1 PRHDT, CDR2 FYEKMQ (reference sequence). The CDR3 nucleotides read TGTGCCAGCAGCTACTCGACCGGGACAGGGAGGCACAATGAGCAGTTCTTC. It translates to CASSYSTGTGRHNEQFF.

This chain uses TRBV19 with TRBJ2-1; 9 bases agree with TRBD1. The J segment lost 12 bases and the V segment lost 6 bases, leaving 9 bases of the junction unmatched. The germline V gene encodes CDR1 LNHDA and CDR2 SQIVND (reference sequence). The CDR3 covers 13 residues. The CDR3 DNA sequence: TGTGCCAGTAGGCGGACAGGGGAGGGTGGGCAGTTCTTC. It translates to CASRRTGEGGQFF.

This clone was seen just once. The V and J genes are TRBV28 and TRBJ2-3, with D tentatively TRBD1 or TRBD2 (6 bases each). This CDR3 comprises 18 residues. V was pared by 4 bases and J by 4 bases, with 24 bases between. Germline V lookup: CDR1 MDHEN, CDR2 SYDVKM. CDR3 DNA: TGTGCCAGCAGTTCCCGATCCGGGACGGGGGCCCCTCCAGATACGCAGTATTTT. Protein sequence: CASSSRSGTGAPPDTQYF. The full variable domain, in which reference TRBV28 and TRBJ2-3 provide the parts outside the CDR3, is DVKVTQSSRYLVKRTGEKVFLECVQDMDHENMFWYRQDPGLGLRLIYFSYDVKMKEKGDIPEGYSVSREKKERFSLILESASTNQTSMYLCASSSRSGTGAPPDTQYFGPGTRLTVL.

V and J are TRBV5-4 and TRBJ2-7, with 8 bases matching TRBD1. CDR3 length: 15 residues. Germline assignment: CDR1 SGHNT and CDR2 YYREEE (reference sequence). V shed 1 base, J shed 1 base, and the junction held 4 bases outside the gene matches. CDR3: CASSLTDRGSYEQYF. Written as DNA, the CDR3 is TGTGCCAGCAGCTTGACCGACAGGGGTTCCTACGAGCAGTACTTC. The full variable domain, with the rest looked up from reference TRBV5-4 and TRBJ2-7, is ETGVTQSPTHLIKTRGQQVTLRCSSQSGHNTVSWYQQALGQGPQFIFQYYREEENGRGNFPPRFSGLQFPNYSSELNVNALELDDSALYLCASSLTDRGSYEQYFGPGTRLTVT.

The chain has TRBV9 and TRBJ1-1; D ambiguous. This CDR3 has 13 residues. V was trimmed by 0 bases and J by 12 bases, leaving 15 bases between them. Per the germline V gene, CDR1 is SGDLS and CDR2 is YYNGEE. CDR3 coding DNA: TGTGCCAGCAGCGTAGAAAGGGAGGGCGCAACTTTCTTT. It yields the protein CASSVEREGATFF.

This chain links TRBV30 with TRBJ1-4; D ambiguous. This CDR3 has 14 residues. Looked up from germline, CDR1 is GTSNPN and CDR2 is SVGIG (reference sequence). V lost 4 bases and J 8 bases, leaving 17 bases between the germline ends. CDR3 in DNA: TGTGCCTGGACCACCTATCTGGGCGAGGAAAAACTGTTTTTT. Its protein product is CAWTTYLGEEKLFF.

The chain combines TRBV7-2 with TRBJ2-7; 10 nucleotides match TRBD1. Germline trimming cut 5 bases from V and 6 bases from J; bases unmatched to any gene: 7. The CDR3 consists of 14 residues. Germline CDR1 and CDR2: SGHTA and FQGNSA. The CDR3 bases are TGTGCCAGCAGCCTTCGGGACAGGGGACCCGAGCAGTACTTC. Its protein product is CASSLRDRGPEQYF.